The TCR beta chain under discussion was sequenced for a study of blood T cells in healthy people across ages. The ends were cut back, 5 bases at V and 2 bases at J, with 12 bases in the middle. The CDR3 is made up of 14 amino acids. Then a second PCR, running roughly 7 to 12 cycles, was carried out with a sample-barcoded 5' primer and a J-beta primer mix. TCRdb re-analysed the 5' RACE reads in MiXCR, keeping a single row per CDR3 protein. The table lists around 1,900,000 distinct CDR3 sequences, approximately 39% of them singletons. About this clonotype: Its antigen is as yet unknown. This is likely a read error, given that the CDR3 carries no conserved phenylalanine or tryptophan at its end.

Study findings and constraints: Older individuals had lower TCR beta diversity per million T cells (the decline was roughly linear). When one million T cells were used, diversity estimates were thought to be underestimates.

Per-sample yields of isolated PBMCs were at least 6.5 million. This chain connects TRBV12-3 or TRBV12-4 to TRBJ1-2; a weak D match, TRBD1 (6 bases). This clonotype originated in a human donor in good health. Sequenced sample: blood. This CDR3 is CASSTGGGNYGYTS. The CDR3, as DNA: TGTGCCAGCAGTACGGGGGGGGGCAACTATGGCTACACCTCC.